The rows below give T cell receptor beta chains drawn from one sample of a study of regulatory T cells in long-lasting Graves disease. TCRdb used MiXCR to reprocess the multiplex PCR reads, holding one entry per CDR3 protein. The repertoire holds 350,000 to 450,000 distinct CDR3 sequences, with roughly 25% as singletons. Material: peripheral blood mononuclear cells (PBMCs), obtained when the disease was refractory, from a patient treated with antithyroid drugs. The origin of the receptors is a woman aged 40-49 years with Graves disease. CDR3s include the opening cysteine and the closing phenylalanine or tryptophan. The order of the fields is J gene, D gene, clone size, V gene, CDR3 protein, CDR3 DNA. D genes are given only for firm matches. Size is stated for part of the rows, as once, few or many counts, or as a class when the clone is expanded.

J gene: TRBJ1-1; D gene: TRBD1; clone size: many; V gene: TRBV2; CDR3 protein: CASSGNRGEDTEAFF; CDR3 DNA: TGTGCCAGCAGTGGAAACAGGGGAGAGGACACTGAAGCTTTCTTT
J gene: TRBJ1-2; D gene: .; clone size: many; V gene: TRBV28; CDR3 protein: CASSVDGYGYTF; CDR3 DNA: TGTGCCAGCAGTGTAGATGGGTATGGCTACACCTTC
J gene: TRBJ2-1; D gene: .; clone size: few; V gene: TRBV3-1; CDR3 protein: CASSQVGNEQFF; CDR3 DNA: TGTGCCAGCAGCCAAGTCGGGAATGAGCAGTTCTTC
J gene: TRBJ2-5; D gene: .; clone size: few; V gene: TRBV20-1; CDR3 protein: CSAPRDGRGVGTQYF; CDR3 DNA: TGCAGTGCTCCCCGGGACGGGCGGGGAGTTGGGACCCAGTACTTC
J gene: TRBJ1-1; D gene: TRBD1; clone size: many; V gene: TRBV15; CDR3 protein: CATSGQGFGEAFF; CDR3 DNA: TGTGCCACCAGCGGACAGGGATTCGGGGAAGCTTTCTTT
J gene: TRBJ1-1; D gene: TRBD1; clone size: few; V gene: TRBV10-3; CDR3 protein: CAISRDREGSRAFF; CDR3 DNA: TGTGCCATCAGTCGGGACAGAGAAGGGTCGAGAGCTTTCTTT
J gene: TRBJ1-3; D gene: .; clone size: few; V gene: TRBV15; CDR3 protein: CATSSGTGSGNTIYF; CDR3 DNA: TGTGCCACCAGCTCCGGGACCGGCTCTGGAAACACCATATATTTT
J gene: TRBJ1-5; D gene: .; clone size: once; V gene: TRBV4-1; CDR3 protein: CASTPTAANQPQHF; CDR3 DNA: TGCGCCAGCACCCCGACGGCAGCTAATCAGCCCCAGCATTTT
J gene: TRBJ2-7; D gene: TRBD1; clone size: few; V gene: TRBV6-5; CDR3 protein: CASSSRGQGAYEQYF; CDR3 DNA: TGTGCCAGCAGTTCCCGGGGACAGGGGGCCTACGAGCAGTACTTC
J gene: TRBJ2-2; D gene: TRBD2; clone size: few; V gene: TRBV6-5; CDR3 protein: CASSYALAVPTGELFF; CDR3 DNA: TGTGCCAGCAGTTACGCACTAGCGGTTCCTACCGGGGAGCTGTTTTTT
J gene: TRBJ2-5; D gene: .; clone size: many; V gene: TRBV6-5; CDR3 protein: CASSYSPGPQRETQYF; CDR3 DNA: TGTGCCAGCAGTTACTCTCCCGGGCCCCAAAGGGAGACCCAGTACTTC
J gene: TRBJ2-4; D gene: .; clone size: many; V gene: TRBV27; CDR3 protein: CASSPGPQKWLAKNIQYF; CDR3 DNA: TGTGCCAGCAGTCCCGGACCCCAGAAATGGCTAGCCAAAAACATTCAGTACTTC
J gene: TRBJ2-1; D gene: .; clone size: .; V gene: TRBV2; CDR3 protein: CASKGLYNEQFF; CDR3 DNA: TGTGCCAGCAAGGGTCTCTACAATGAGCAGTTCTTC
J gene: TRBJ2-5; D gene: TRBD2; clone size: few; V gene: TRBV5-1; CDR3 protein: CASSLGSSGEETQYF; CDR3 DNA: TGCGCCAGCAGCTTGGGGTCTAGCGGAGAAGAGACCCAGTACTTC